The subject of this entry is one T cell receptor beta chain. Its target is unknown. This sample was taken from a study of T cells expressing NK-cell markers. Study-wide context: HCMV serostatus: most of the eight sequenced donors positive, one negative. General study results and limits: Among CD8+ T cells from about 6 donors, dominant NKG2C+ clonotypes accounted for about 1.0-7.0%. The study did not resolve the HCMV specificity of expanded NKG2C+ T cell clones. These clonotypes also led the CD3+CD56-NKG2C+ fraction in a few donors.

One entry per CDR3 protein, without DNA, is what TCRdb gives after re-calling the 5' RACE reads. The sample data list roughly 450,000 distinct CDR3 sequences. The CDR3 loop spans 15 amino acids. The germline V gene encodes CDR1 MNHEY and CDR2 SMNVEV (reference sequence). This chain connects TRBV27 to TRBJ1-1; no DNA is available, so the TRBD1 call from TCRdb remains unchecked. The source is a woman in her forties or fifties in good health. The sequencing sample was made of blood T cells: a sorted CD56 or NKG2C T cell subset, CD4+ or CD8+ T cells, or bulk PBMC T cells (not recorded which). CDR3 loop: CASSLGAGLSTEAFF.